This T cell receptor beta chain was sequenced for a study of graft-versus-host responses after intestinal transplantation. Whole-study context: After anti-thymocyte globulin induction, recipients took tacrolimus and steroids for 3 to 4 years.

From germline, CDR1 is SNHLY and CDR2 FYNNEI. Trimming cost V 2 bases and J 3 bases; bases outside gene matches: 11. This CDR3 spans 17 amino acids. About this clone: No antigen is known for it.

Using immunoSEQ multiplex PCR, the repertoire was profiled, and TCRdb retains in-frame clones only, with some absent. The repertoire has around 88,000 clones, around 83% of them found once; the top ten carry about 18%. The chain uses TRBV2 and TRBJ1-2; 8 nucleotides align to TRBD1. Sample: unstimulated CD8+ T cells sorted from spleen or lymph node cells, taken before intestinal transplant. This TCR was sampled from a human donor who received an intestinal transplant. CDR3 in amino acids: CASSEWEDREPDYGYTF. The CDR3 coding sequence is TGTGCCAGCAGTGAATGGGAGGACAGGGAACCCGACTATGGCTACACCTTC.